This T cell receptor (beta chain) was captured in a study of shared clonotypes between healthy human individuals. Findings and caveats of the study: Naive subsets generally exceeded memory subsets in estimated richness.

In regard to this clone: Its antigen is not known.

Deep-level assay runs were performed. Only in-frame clones appear in the TCRdb table, and some are missing; sequencing was by immunoSEQ multiplex PCR. The table has about 2.5 million clones, around 92% seen once; the top ten hold roughly 0.34%. Trimming took 4 bases from V and 0 from J, leaving 11 bases between them. Per germline, CDR1 SGHRS and CDR2 YFSETQ. This CDR3 spans 15 amino acids. The chain combines TRBV5-1 with TRBJ1-3, with D tentatively TRBD1 (6 bases). The receptor was isolated from a man in his late teens or twenties in good health. Some clones in this sample may be carry-over from other donors' samples. The sample consisted of naive CD4+ T cells from PBMCs. The subset here: CD45RA+ positively selected. The CDR3 reads CASSLGGVSGNTIYF. The CDR3 DNA sequence: TGCGCCAGCAGCCTTGGGGGCGTCTCTGGAAACACCATATATTTT. The full variable domain, with the rest looked up from reference TRBV5-1 and TRBJ1-3, is KAGVTQTPRYLIKTRGQQVTLSCSPISGHRSVSWYQQTPGQGLQFLFEYFSETQRNKGNFPGRFSGRQFSNSRSEMNVSTLELGDSALYLCASSLGGVSGNTIYFGEGSWLTVV.